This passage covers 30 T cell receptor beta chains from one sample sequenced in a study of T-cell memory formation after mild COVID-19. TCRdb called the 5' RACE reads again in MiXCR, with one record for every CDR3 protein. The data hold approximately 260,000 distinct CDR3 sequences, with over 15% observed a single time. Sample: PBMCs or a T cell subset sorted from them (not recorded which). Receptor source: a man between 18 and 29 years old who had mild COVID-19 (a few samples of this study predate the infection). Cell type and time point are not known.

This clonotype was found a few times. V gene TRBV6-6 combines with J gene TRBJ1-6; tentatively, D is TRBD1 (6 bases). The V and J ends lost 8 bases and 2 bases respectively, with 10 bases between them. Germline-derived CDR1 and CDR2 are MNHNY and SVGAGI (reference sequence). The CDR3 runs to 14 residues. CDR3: CASQRGTYNSPLHF. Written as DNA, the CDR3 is TGTGCCAGCCAAAGGGGGACCTATAATTCACCCCTCCACTTT.

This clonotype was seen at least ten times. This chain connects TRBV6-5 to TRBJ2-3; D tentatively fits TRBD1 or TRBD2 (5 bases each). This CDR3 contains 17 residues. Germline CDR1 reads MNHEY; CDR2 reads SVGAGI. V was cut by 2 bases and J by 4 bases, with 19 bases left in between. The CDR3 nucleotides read TGTGCCAGCAGTTACCACGGGGCACAAAACCGGGCAGATACGCAGTATTTT. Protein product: CASSYHGAQNRADTQYF.

Here the CDR3 reads CASSSLGGGGTDTQYF. DNA for the CDR3: TGTGCCAGCAGCTCTCTAGGCGGGGGCGGCACAGATACGCAGTATTTT. The V gene is TRBV7-9, the J gene TRBJ2-3, with D possibly TRBD2 on 7 matching bases. This CDR3 comprises 16 residues. V was trimmed by 4 bases and J by 1 base, leaving 15 bases between them. Germline values: CDR1 SEHNR, CDR2 FQNEAQ (reference sequence).

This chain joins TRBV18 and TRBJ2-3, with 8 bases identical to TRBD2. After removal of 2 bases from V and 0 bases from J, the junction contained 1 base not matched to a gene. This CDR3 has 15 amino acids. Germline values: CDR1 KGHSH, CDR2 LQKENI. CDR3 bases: TGTGCCAGCTCACCAACTAGCGGTAGCACAGATACGCAGTATTTT. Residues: CASSPTSGSTDTQYF.

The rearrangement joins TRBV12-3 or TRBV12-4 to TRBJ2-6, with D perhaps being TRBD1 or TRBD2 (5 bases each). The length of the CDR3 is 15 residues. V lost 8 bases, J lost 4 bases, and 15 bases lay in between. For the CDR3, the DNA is TGTGCCAGCGGGGACGGGCGTCGGGGGGCCAACGTCCTGACTTTC. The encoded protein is CASGDGRRGANVLTF.

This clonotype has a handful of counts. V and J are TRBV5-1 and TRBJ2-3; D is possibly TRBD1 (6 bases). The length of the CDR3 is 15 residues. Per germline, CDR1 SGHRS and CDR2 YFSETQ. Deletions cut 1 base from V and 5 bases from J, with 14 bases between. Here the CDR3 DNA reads TGCGCCAGCAGCTTGACAGGGAGTTCTCAAGATACGCAGTATTTT. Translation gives CASSLTGSSQDTQYF.

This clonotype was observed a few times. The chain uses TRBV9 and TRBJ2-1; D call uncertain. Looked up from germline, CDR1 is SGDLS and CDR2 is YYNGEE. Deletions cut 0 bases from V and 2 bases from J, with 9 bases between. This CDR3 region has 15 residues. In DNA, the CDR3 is TGTGCCAGCAGCGTAGCAAGCGAACCCTACAATGAGCAGTTCTTC. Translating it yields CASSVASEPYNEQFF.

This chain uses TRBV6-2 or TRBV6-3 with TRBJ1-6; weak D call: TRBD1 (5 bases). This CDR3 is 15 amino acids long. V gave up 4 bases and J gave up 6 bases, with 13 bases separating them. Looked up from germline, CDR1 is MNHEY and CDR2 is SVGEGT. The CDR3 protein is CASSWFGTLNSPLHF. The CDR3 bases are TGTGCCAGCAGTTGGTTCGGGACTCTTAATTCACCCCTCCACTTT.

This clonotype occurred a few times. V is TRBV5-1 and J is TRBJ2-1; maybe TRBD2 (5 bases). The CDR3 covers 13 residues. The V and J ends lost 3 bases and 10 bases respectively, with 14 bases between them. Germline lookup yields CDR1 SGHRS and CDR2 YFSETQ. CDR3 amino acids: CASSSDNWREQFF. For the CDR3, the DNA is TGCGCCAGCAGCTCCGACAACTGGAGGGAGCAGTTCTTC.

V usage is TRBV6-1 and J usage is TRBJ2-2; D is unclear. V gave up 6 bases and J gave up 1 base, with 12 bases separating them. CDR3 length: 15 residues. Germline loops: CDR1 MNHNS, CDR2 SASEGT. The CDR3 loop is CASSFLLGNTGELFF. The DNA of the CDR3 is TGTGCCAGCAGCTTTCTACTGGGGAACACCGGGGAGCTGTTTTTT.

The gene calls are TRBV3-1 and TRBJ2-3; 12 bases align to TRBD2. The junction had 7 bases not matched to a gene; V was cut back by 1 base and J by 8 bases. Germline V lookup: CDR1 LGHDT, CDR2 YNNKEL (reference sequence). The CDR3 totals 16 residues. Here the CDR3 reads CASSQGTSGVQGTQYF. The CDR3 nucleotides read TGTGCCAGCAGCCAAGGGACTAGCGGGGTACAGGGTACGCAGTATTTT.

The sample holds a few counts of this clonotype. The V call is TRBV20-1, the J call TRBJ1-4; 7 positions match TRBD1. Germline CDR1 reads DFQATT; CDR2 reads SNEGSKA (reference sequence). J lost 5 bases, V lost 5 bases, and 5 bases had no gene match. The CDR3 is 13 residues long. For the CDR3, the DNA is TGCAGTGCTGCGGGACAGCGAAATGAAAAACTGTTTTTT. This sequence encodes CSAAGQRNEKLFF.

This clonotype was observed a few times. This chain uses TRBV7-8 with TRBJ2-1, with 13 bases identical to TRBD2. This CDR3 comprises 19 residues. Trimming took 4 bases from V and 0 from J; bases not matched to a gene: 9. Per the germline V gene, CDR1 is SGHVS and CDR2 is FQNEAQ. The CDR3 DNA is TGTGCCAGCAGCTACCTCGGACTAGCGGGGGAGAGCTCCTACAATGAGCAGTTCTTC. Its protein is CASSYLGLAGESSYNEQFF.

CDR3 coding DNA: TGTGCCAGCACCCGGGTCCCGGCTAACTATGGCTACACCTTC. Its translation: CASTRVPANYGYTF. The chain uses TRBV7-9 and TRBJ1-2; D ambiguous. CDR3 length: 14 residues. V lost 7 bases and J 0 bases, leaving 12 bases between the germline ends. Germline lookup yields CDR1 SEHNR and CDR2 FQNEAQ (reference sequence). Supplemented by reference TRBV7-9 and TRBJ1-2, the full variable domain reads DTGVSQNPRHKITKRGQNVTFRCDPISEHNRLYWYRQTLGQGPEFLTYFQNEAQLEKSRLLSDRFSAERPKGSFSTLEIQRTEQGDSAMYLCASTRVPANYGYTFGSGTRLTVV.

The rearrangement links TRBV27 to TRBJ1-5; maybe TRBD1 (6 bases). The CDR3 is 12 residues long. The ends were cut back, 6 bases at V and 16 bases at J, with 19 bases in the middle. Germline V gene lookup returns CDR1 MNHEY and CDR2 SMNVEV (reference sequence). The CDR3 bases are TGTGCCAGCAGGGGGACTAACAGGGTATATCATTTT. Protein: CASRGTNRVYHF.

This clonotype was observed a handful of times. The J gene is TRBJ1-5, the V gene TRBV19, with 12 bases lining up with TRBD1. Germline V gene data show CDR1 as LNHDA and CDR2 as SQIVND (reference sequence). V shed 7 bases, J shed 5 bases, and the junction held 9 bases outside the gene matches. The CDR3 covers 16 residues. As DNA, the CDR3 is TGTGCCAGTAACACCGCCGGGACAGGGGGCTATCAGCCCCAGCATTTT. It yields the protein CASNTAGTGGYQPQHF.

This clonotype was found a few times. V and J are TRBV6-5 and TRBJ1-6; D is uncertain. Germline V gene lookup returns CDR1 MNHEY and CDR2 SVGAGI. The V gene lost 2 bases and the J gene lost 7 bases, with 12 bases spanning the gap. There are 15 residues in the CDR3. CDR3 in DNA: TGTGCCAGCAGTTACAAGAAAGGACGCAATTCACCCCTCCACTTT. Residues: CASSYKKGRNSPLHF.

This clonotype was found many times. CDR3 residues: CASSPRWETDTQYF. As DNA, the CDR3 is TGTGCCAGCAGCCCAAGGTGGGAAACAGATACGCAGTATTTT. The genes are TRBV7-2 and TRBJ2-3; no firm D call. The CDR3 totals 14 residues. Between the trimmed V and J ends, which lost 5 bases and 3 bases, there was a span of 12 bases. Germline-derived CDR1 and CDR2 are SGHTA and FQGNSA. Using reference TRBV7-2 and TRBJ2-3 for the parts outside the CDR3, the full variable domain is GAGVSQSPSNKVTEKGKDVELRCDPISGHTALYWYRQSLGQGLEFLIYFQGNSAPDKSGLPSDRFSAERTGGSVSTLTIQRTQQEDSAVYLCASSPRWETDTQYFGPGTRLTVL.

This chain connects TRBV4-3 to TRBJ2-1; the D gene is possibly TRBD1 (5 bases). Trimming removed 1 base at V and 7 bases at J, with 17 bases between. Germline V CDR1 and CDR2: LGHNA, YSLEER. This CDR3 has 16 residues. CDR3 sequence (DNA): TGCGCCAGCAGCCAAGTTAGGGGTGAAATTAATAATGAGCAGTTCTTC. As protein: CASSQVRGEINNEQFF.

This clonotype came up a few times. The CDR3 DNA reads as TGTGCCAGCAGCCCGGACAGGGCCTATGGCTACACCTTC. Translated, it gives CASSPDRAYGYTF. The rearrangement links TRBV14 to TRBJ1-2; 8 bases are shared with TRBD1. The germline gives CDR1 SGHDN, CDR2 FVKESK. The CDR3 totals 13 residues. V trimming: 4 bases; J trimming: 4 bases; junction bases outside the gene matches: 2. The variable domain in full, completed from reference TRBV14 and TRBJ1-2, reads EAGVTQFPSHSVIEKGQTVTLRCDPISGHDNLYWYRRVMGKEIKFLLHFVKESKQDESGMPNNRFLAERTGGTYSTLKVQPAELEDSGVYFCASSPDRAYGYTFGSGTRLTVV.

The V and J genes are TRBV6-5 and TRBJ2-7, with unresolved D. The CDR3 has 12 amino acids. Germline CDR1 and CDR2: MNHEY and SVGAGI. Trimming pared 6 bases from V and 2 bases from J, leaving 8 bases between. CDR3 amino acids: CASSNNAYEQYF. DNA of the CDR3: TGTGCCAGCAGCAACAATGCCTACGAGCAGTACTTC.

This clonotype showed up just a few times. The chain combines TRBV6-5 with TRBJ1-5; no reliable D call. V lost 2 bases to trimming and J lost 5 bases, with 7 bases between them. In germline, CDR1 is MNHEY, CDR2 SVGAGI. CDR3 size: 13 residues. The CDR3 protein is CASSYQADQPQHF. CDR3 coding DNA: TGTGCCAGCAGTTACCAGGCGGATCAGCCCCAGCATTTT.

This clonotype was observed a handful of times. Here the CDR3 DNA reads TGTGCCAGCAGCCCCCTGACAGGGGATGCCACAGATACGCAGTATTTT. It encodes CASSPLTGDATDTQYF. The chain is built from TRBV5-5 and TRBJ2-3, with TRBD1 identical over 8 bases. The trim removed 4 bases at V and 2 bases at J, leaving 9 bases unmatched. The CDR3 length is 16 residues. Germline assignment: CDR1 SGHKS and CDR2 YYEKEE (reference sequence).

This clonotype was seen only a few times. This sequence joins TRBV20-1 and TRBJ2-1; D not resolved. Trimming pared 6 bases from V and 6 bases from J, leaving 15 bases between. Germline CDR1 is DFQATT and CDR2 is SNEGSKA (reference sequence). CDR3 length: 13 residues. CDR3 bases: TGCAGTGCCTCTCGTGTGCGGATCAATGAGCAGTTCTTC. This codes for CSASRVRINEQFF.

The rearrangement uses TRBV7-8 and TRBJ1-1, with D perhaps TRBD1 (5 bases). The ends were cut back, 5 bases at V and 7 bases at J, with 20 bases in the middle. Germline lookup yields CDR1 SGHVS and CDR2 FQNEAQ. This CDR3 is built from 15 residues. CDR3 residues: CASSDLFDTGDEAFF. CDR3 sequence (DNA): TGTGCCAGCAGCGATCTCTTTGACACAGGCGATGAAGCTTTCTTT.

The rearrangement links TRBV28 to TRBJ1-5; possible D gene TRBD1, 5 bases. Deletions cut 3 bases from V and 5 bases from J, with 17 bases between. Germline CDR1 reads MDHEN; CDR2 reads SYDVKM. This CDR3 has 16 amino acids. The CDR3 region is CASSLWVRARDQPQHF. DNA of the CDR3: TGTGCCAGCAGTTTGTGGGTTAGGGCCAGGGATCAGCCCCAGCATTTT.

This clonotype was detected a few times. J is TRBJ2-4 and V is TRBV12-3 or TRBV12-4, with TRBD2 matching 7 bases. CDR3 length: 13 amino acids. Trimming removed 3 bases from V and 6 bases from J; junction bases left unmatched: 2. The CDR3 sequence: CASSFGEGNIQYF. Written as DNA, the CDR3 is TGTGCCAGCAGTTTTGGGGAGGGAAACATTCAGTACTTC.

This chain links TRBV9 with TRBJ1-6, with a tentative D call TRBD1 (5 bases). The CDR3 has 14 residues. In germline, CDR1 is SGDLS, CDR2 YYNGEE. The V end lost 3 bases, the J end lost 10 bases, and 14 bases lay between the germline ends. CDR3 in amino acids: CASSEGPIGSPLHF. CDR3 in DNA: TGTGCCAGCAGCGAGGGACCGATTGGGTCACCCCTCCACTTT.

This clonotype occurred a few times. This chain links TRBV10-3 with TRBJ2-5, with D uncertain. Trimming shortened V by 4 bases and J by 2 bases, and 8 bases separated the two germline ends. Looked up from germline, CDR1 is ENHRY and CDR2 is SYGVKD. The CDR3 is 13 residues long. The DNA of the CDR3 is TGTGCCATCAGTGGGGGTAATCAAGAGACCCAGTACTTC. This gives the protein CAISGGNQETQYF.

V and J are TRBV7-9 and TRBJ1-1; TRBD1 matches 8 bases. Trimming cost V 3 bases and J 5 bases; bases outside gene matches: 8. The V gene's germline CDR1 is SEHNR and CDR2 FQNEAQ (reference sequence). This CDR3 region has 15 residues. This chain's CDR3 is CASSFRQGLGTEAFF. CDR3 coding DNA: TGTGCCAGCAGCTTCCGACAGGGGTTGGGGACTGAAGCTTTCTTT. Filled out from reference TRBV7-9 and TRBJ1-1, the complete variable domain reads DTGVSQNPRHKITKRGQNVTFRCDPISEHNRLYWYRQTLGQGPEFLTYFQNEAQLEKSRLLSDRFSAERPKGSFSTLEIQRTEQGDSAMYLCASSFRQGLGTEAFFGQGTRLTVV.